The rows below give T cell receptor beta chains drawn from one sample of a study of human versus mouse CDR3 diversity and MHC coevolution. Clones were read by immunoSEQ multiplex PCR, and TCRdb kept only the in-frame ones, dropping some. This sample yields around 77,000 clones, of which around 92% are seen a single time; approximately 0.15% belongs to the top ten. The sequenced material came from naive CD4+ T cells from blood. All receptors come from a person aged 25 to 75 in good health. The conserved cysteine and the conserved F or W are not part of the CDR3 here.

J gene,V gene,CDR3 protein
TRBJ2-5,TRBV11-2,ASSLRGGLETQY
.,TRBV5-1,ASSSLTSSYEQY
TRBJ1-6,TRBV11-2,ASSLLGGSSYNSPLH
TRBJ1-5,TRBV6-6,ASSYGGRGNQPQH
TRBJ2-3,TRBV6-1,ASSEVPSGSGSGADTQY
TRBJ2-4,TRBV11-2,ASSLRTSFDIQY
TRBJ2-5,TRBV19,ATTKGNQETQY
TRBJ2-7,TRBV2,AGGQYSYEQY
TRBJ1-4,TRBV7-9,ASSPGSEVGEKLF
TRBJ2-1,TRBV18,ASSPGTSGRNEQF
TRBJ2-5,TRBV9,ASSPRDSPGTQY
TRBJ2-2,TRBV5-6,ASSLETSGSFRELF
TRBJ1-4,TRBV28,ASSLSQGLTTNEKLF
TRBJ2-7,TRBV25-1,ASTSSGVGEQY
TRBJ1-1,TRBV7-9,ASSQQGS
TRBJ2-7,TRBV7-9,ASSPDPKTAEQY
TRBJ2-3,TRBV5-1,ASSYPGQGGDTQY
TRBJ1-2,TRBV6-5,ASSQTGMDGYT
TRBJ2-2,TRBV18,ASSSLPQTGELF
TRBJ1-6,TRBV7-9,ASSPGSYNSPLH
TRBJ2-4,TRBV28,ASTREANIQY
TRBJ2-2,TRBV18,ASSQGALDTGELF
TRBJ1-2,TRBV7-9,ASRHATGGAHGYT
TRBJ1-1,TRBV30,AWRFSGGMNTEAF
TRBJ2-1,TRBV5-1,ASSSGDSYNEQF
TRBJ2-3,TRBV30,AWSRLAGASDTQY
TRBJ1-1,TRBV29-1,SALREAEAF
TRBJ2-7,TRBV19,ASKLTGAPSYEQY
TRBJ2-2,TRBV4-1,ASTRAFRDTNTGELF
TRBJ2-1,TRBV10-2,ASSETRSGGFYNEQF
TRBJ2-5,TRBV7-7,ASSRQGLQETQY
TRBJ1-3,TRBV30,AWSSGTVSGNTIY
TRBJ2-2,TRBV7-8,ASSLVGHPPWGELF
TRBJ2-5,TRBV25-1,ASSEYGRQETQY
TRBJ1-6,TRBV2,ASRLQGEGSNSPLH
TRBJ2-3,TRBV5-1,ASSSTGGSTDTQY
TRBJ2-7,TRBV10-1,ASSGPGYEQY
TRBJ1-5,TRBV15,ATSRGAGQGLRVQPQH
TRBJ2-3,TRBV5-4,ASSVQRREYTDTQY
TRBJ2-7,TRBV18,ASSPGTAKPAYEQY
TRBJ1-5,TRBV19,ASSNFRFDSSNQPQH
TRBJ2-5,TRBV4-1,ASSQEGQGRETQY
TRBJ1-5,TRBV2,ASSGQGGIINSNQPQH
TRBJ1-1,TRBV30,AWTGRTTEAF
TRBJ2-6,TRBV5-5,GSYSNSGANVLT
TRBJ1-2,TRBV11-2,ASSLDRAGYT
TRBJ1-5,TRBV18,ASSPPGQGGGQPQH
TRBJ1-6,TRBV11-2,ASSFTFRVHNSPLH
TRBJ1-1,TRBV7-3,ASSLMEDTEAF
TRBJ2-3,TRBV19,ASSIHPGLAGSTDTQY
TRBJ2-3,TRBV5-1,ASSNPTADTQY
TRBJ2-5,TRBV11-3,ASSSGIQETQY
.,TRBV18,ASSPSSYEQY
TRBJ2-2,TRBV6-1,ASRASGPTGELF
TRBJ1-6,TRBV4-1,ASSQEGGLGNSPLH